This T cell receptor beta chain was captured in a study of CD8 T cells in Susac syndrome. The CDR3 covers 15 residues. The germline V gene encodes CDR1 MNHEY and CDR2 SVGAGI. Deletions cut 6 bases from V and 5 bases from J, with 18 bases between. It was with random hexamers that 0.5 to 1 ug RNA was reverse transcribed. One entry per CDR3 protein, called by TCRdb with MiXCR from the immunoSEQ multiplex PCR reads. The sample records roughly 330,000 distinct CDR3 sequences, about 90% being singletons. What was sequenced was CD4+ T cells from PBMCs. The sequence derives from a human donor with multiple sclerosis. The chain joins TRBV6-5 to TRBJ2-3; TRBD1 might be the D (5 bases). Here the CDR3 reads CASSHWGSQKDTQYF. The CDR3 DNA reads TGTGCCAGCAGCCACTGGGGCTCCCAGAAAGATACGCAGTATTTT.